What follows are 14 T cell receptor beta chains derived from one specimen sequenced in a study of OX40 agonist ivuxolimab in advanced cancers. Library preparation employed the immunoSEQ multiplex PCR assay. The immuneACCESS repertoire file appears here via TCRdb, limited to in-frame rearrangements. These files lack a portion of the clones; in checked studies, under half of the deficit traces to unresolved V genes, and the cause of the others is not known. This sample holds about 130,000 clones; around 93% were observed only once. Around 0.84% of the sample belongs to the ten largest clones. Material: CD4+ or CD8+ T cells sorted from blood, obtained in a trial of the OX40 agonist ivuxolimab. The receptors stem from an adult with an advanced solid tumor such as melanoma, head and neck, liver or kidney cancer.

This clone was recorded only once. The rearrangement uses TRBV5-1 and TRBJ1-3; D call uncertain. Looked up from germline, CDR1 is SGHRS and CDR2 is YFSETQ. The CDR3 is made up of 15 amino acids. Trimming cost V 4 bases and J 0 bases, with 11 bases left between them. As DNA, the CDR3 is TGCGCCAGCAGCCAGTCGGCCGGCTCTGGAAACACCATATATTTT. Its protein product is CASSQSAGSGNTIYF.

The chain is built from TRBV7-2 and TRBJ2-1; possibly TRBD2 for D (6 bases). The germline V and J ends were trimmed by 4 bases and 0 bases, with 10 bases remaining between them. CDR1 and CDR2 (germline): SGHTA, FQGNSA. The CDR3 is 15 amino acids. Here the CDR3 reads CASSSREPSYNEQFF. In nucleotides, the CDR3 is TGTGCCAGCAGCTCTCGGGAGCCCTCCTACAATGAGCAGTTCTTC.

The chain uses TRBV28 and TRBJ1-1; 8 bases are shared with TRBD1. CDR1 is MDHEN, CDR2 SYDVKM, per germline. The CDR3 is 15 amino acids. With V trimmed by 2 bases and J by 4 bases, 6 bases remained unmatched. This CDR3 reads CASSLGQGWGTEAFF. The DNA for the CDR3 is TGTGCCAGCAGTTTAGGACAGGGATGGGGCACTGAAGCTTTCTTT. The full variable domain, rest sourced from reference TRBV28 and TRBJ1-1, is DVKVTQSSRYLVKRTGEKVFLECVQDMDHENMFWYRQDPGLGLRLIYFSYDVKMKEKGDIPEGYSVSREKKERFSLILESASTNQTSMYLCASSLGQGWGTEAFFGQGTRLTVV.

The V call is TRBV5-1, the J call TRBJ2-5; no reliable D call. Trimming took 5 bases from V and 3 from J, leaving 11 bases between them. Germline values: CDR1 SGHRS, CDR2 YFSETQ. The CDR3 runs 13 residues. CDR3 in DNA: TGCGCCAGCAGGAGGAACAGAAAAGAGACCCAGTACTTC. It codes for CASRRNRKETQYF.

The chain employs TRBV5-1 and TRBJ1-2; D gene uncertain. Trimming removed 0 bases at V and 5 bases at J, with 11 bases between. The CDR3 totals 14 residues. CDR1 and CDR2 from the germline V gene are SGHRS and YFSETQ. CDR3 loop: CASSLGVGGYGYTF. The CDR3 DNA sequence: TGCGCCAGCAGCTTGGGTGTCGGCGGTTATGGCTACACCTTC.

The rearrangement links TRBV5-8 to TRBJ1-2, with a weak D call TRBD1 (6 bases). Germline lookup yields CDR1 SGHTS and CDR2 YDEGEE. Trimming left V 1 base short and J 8 bases short, with 12 bases between. The CDR3 loop spans 13 amino acids. Here the CDR3 reads CASSLTGTHGYTF. CDR3 bases: TGTGCCAGCAGCTTGACAGGGACTCACGGCTACACCTTC.

The CDR3 nucleotides read TGTGCCAGCGGCAGACTAGCGGGAGGTGTAAACGAGCAGTACTTC. Encoded protein: CASGRLAGGVNEQYF. This chain uses TRBV28 with TRBJ2-7; TRBD2 aligns across 13 bases. With 8 bases clipped from V and 5 bases from J, the junction kept 9 bases outside the gene matches. The V gene's germline CDR1 is MDHEN and CDR2 SYDVKM. The CDR3 covers 15 residues.

CDR3 loop: CASSLWGAWGYTF. The CDR3 DNA reads TGTGCCAGCAGTTTATGGGGGGCGTGGGGCTACACCTTC. The chain is built from TRBV28 and TRBJ1-2, with D maybe TRBD1 (6 bases). V was trimmed by 0 bases and J by 8 bases, leaving 10 bases between them. Per the germline V gene, CDR1 is MDHEN and CDR2 is SYDVKM. CDR3 length equals 13 residues.

The V and J genes are TRBV28 and TRBJ1-1, with D possibly matching TRBD1 (5 bases). V was shortened by 8 bases and J by 3 bases, with 16 bases between the two germline ends. The CDR3 has 14 residues. CDR1 is MDHEN and CDR2 is SYDVKM in the germline V gene. The CDR3 sequence is CASGWTDRHTEAFF. In nucleotides, the CDR3 is TGTGCCAGCGGGTGGACTGACAGACACACTGAAGCTTTCTTT.

This chain links TRBV9 with TRBJ1-3; 7 nucleotides match TRBD1. This CDR3 has 14 amino acids. V lost 4 bases, J lost 2 bases, and 3 bases stayed unmatched. In germline, CDR1 is SGDLS, CDR2 YYNGEE. DNA for the CDR3: TGTGCCAGCAGCACCGGGACAGCTGGAAACACCATATATTTT. It translates to CASSTGTAGNTIYF. The variable domain in full, completed from reference TRBV9 and TRBJ1-3, reads DSGVTQTPKHLITATGQRVTLRCSPRSGDLSVYWYQQSLDQGLQFLIQYYNGEERAKGNILERFSAQQFPDLHSELNLSSLELGDSALYFCASSTGTAGNTIYFGEGSWLTVV.

The chain recombines TRBV5-4 with TRBJ2-2; D unclear. In germline, CDR1 is SGHNT, CDR2 YYREEE (reference sequence). The CDR3 loop spans 13 amino acids. V shed 1 base and J shed 5 bases, with 6 bases lying between them. In DNA, the CDR3 is TGTGCCAGCAGCTTGCAGAGTACCGGGGAGCTGTTTTTT. Translating gives CASSLQSTGELFF.

The chain carries TRBV5-6 and TRBJ2-5; D is perhaps TRBD2 (5 bases). The CDR3 is 14 amino acids. Germline V gives CDR1 SGHDT, CDR2 YYEEEE. V lost 1 base and J lost 4, with 11 bases in between. Here the CDR3 reads CASSLLSSGETQYF. In nucleotides, the CDR3 is TGTGCCAGCAGCTTGTTATCCAGCGGAGAGACCCAGTACTTC.

The chain has TRBV5-4 and TRBJ2-7; 7 bases align to TRBD1. With V trimmed by 0 bases and J by 0 bases, 3 bases remained unmatched. Germline V gene data show CDR1 as SGHNT and CDR2 as YYREEE (reference sequence). The length of the CDR3 is 15 residues. Written as DNA, the CDR3 is TGTGCCAGCAGCTTGGGGACAGGCTACTCCTACGAGCAGTACTTC. Protein sequence: CASSLGTGYSYEQYF.

The chain couples TRBV28 to TRBJ1-2; D unclear. The CDR3 is 10 amino acids. V lost 6 bases and J lost 5, with 4 bases in between. The V gene's germline CDR1 is MDHEN and CDR2 SYDVKM. The CDR3 DNA is TGTGCCAGCAGACATTATGGCTACACCTTC. Encoded protein: CASRHYGYTF.